The clone carrying this TCR beta chain showed up just once. CDR1 MNHEY and CDR2 SMNVEV come from the germline V gene (reference sequence). The length of the CDR3 is 15 residues. Trimming took off 7 bases at V and 0 bases at J, with 13 bases between the two ends. The sample is drawn from a study of cytomegalovirus exposure and HLA in healthy donors. PCR amplification relied on 60 Vbeta primers (plus 13 Jbeta primers). The assay was immunoSEQ multiplex PCR, and TCRdb's table has in-frame clones only and misses some. The table lists roughly 250,000 clones, around 66% of them singletons. This clonotype was obtained from a female donor in good health and CMV-seronegative. The material sequenced was PBMCs. The chain recombines TRBV27 with TRBJ1-5, with a possible D match to TRBD1 (5 bases). CDR3 sequence reads: CASKQDLYSNQPQHF. CDR3 sequence (DNA): TGTGCCAGCAAACAGGACCTCTATAGCAATCAGCCCCAGCATTTT.